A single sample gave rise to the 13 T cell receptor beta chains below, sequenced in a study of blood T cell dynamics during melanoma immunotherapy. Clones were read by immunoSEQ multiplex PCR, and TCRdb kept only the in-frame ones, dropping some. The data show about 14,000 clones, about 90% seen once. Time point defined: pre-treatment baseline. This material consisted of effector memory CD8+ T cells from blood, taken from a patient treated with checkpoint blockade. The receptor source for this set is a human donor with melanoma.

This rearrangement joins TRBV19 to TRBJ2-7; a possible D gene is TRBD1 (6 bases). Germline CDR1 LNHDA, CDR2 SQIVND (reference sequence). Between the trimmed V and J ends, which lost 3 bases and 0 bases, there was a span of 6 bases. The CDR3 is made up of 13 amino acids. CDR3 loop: CASSMGASYEQYF. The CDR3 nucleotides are TGTGCCAGTAGTATGGGGGCCTCCTACGAGCAGTACTTC.

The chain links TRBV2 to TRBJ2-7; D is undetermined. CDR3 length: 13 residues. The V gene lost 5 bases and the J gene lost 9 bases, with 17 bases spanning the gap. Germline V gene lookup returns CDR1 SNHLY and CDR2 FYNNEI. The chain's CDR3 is CASSWNHARGQYF. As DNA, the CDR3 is TGTGCCAGCAGTTGGAACCACGCGCGAGGGCAGTACTTC. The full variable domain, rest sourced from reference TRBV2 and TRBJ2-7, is EPEVTQTPSHQVTQMGQEVILRCVPISNHLYFYWYRQILGQKVEFLVSFYNNEISEKSEIFDDQFSVERPDGSNFTLKIRSTKLEDSAMYFCASSWNHARGQYFGPGTRLTVT.

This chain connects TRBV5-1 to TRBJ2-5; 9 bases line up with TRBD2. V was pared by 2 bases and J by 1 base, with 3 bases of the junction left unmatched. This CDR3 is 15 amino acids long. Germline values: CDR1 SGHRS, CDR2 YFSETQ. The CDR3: CASSLMGLAQETQYF. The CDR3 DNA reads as TGCGCCAGCAGCTTAATGGGACTAGCCCAAGAGACCCAGTACTTC.

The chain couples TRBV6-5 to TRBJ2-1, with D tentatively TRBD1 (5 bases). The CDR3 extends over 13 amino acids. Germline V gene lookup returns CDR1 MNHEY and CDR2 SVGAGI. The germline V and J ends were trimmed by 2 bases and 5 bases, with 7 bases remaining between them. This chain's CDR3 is CASSYDSNNEQFF. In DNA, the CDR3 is TGTGCCAGCAGTTACGACAGCAACAATGAGCAGTTCTTC.

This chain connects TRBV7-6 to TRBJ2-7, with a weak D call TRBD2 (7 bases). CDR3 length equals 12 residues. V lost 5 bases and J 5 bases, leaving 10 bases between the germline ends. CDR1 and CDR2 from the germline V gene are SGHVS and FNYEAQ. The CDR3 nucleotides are TGTGCCAGCAGCGAAGGGGGGGACGAGCAGTACTTC. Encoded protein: CASSEGGDEQYF.

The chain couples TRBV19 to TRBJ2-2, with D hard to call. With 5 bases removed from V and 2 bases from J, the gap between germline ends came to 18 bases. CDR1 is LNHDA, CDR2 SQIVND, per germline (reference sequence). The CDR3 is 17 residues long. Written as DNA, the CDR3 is TGTGCCAGTAGTCCCCACCTGACACAGCCAAACACCGGGGAGCTGTTTTTT. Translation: CASSPHLTQPNTGELFF.

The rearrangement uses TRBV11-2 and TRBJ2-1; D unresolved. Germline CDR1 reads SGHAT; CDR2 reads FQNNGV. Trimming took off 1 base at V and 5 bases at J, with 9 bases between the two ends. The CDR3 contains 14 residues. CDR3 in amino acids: CASSLVSSDNEQFF. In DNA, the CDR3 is TGTGCCAGCAGCTTAGTATCTAGTGACAATGAGCAGTTCTTC.

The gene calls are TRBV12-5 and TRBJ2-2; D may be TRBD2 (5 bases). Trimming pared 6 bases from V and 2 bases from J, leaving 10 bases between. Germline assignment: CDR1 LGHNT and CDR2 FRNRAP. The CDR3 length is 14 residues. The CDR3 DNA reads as TGTGCTAGTGGACCAGGACTTAACACCGGGGAGCTGTTTTTT. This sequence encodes CASGPGLNTGELFF.

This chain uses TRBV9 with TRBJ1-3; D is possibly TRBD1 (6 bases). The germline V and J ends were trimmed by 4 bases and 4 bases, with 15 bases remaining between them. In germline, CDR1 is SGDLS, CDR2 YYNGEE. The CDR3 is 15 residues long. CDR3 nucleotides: TGTGCCAGCAGCTGGACGGGGGCGGACGGAAACACCATATATTTT. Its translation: CASSWTGADGNTIYF.

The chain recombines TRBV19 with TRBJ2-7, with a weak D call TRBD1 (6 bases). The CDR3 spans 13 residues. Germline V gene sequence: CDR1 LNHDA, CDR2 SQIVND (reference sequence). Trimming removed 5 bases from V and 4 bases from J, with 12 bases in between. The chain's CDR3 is CASSSGRGYEQYF. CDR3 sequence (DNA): TGTGCCAGTAGTTCGGGCAGGGGATACGAGCAGTACTTC. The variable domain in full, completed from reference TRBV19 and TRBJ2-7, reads DGGITQSPKYLFRKEGQNVTLSCEQNLNHDAMYWYRQDPGQGLRLIYYSQIVNDFQKGDIAEGYSVSREKKESFPLTVTSAQKNPTAFYLCASSSGRGYEQYFGPGTRLTVT.

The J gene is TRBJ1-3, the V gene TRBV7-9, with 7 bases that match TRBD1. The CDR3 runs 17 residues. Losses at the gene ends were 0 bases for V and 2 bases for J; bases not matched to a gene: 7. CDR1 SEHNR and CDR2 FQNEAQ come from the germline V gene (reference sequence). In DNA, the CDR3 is TGTGCCAGCAGCTTAGCGCGGGACAGAGTAACTGGAAACACCATATATTTT. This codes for CASSLARDRVTGNTIYF.

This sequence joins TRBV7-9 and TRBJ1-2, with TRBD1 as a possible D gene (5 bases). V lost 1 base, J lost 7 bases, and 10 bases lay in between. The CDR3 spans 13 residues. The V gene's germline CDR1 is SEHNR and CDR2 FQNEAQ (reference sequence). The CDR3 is CASSLEPRGGYTF. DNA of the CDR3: TGTGCCAGCAGCTTAGAGCCGAGGGGTGGCTACACCTTC.

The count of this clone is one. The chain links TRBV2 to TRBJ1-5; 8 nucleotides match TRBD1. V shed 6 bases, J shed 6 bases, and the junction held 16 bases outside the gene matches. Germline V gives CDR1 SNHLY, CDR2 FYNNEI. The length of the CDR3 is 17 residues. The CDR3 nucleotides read TGTGCCAGCAGCCATAACAGGGGGGGCGGGGGAGCTCAGCCCCAGCATTTT. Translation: CASSHNRGGGGAQPQHF.